This T cell receptor beta chain is from a study of Graves' ophthalmopathy and Graves' hyperthyroidism. Study-wide findings and caveats: In blood, most expanded thyroid clonotypes above 0.001 frequency were also detected.

On this clonotype itself: The antigen is not known.

This CDR3 has 15 amino acids. Looked up from germline, CDR1 is MNHNS and CDR2 is SASEGT. Trimming cost V 5 bases and J 2 bases; bases outside gene matches: 8. Other autoimmune diseases, uncontrolled infections, pregnancy or lactation led to the exclusion of patients. Investigators amplified TCR beta CDR3 regions from RNA transcripts. Second-round multiplex PCR came after first-round RT-PCR with HTBI primers. Each CDR3 protein is one row after TCRdb ran MiXCR on the multiplex PCR reads. This sample yields approximately 500,000 distinct CDR3 sequences, of which over 13% are seen a single time; 9.5% to 10% belongs to the top ten.

Sequencing was carried out using blood. The gene calls are TRBV6-1 and TRBJ2-7, with TRBD1 matching over 8 bases. The origin of this receptor is a woman between 25 and 40 years old with Graves' ophthalmopathy. The CDR3 loop is CASSRSGTGTYEQYF. In DNA, the CDR3 is TGTGCCAGCAGTCGGTCCGGGACAGGAACCTACGAGCAGTACTTC.